The 32 T cell receptor beta chains reported below all come from one sample, sequenced in a study of a mutant IDH1 vaccine in newly diagnosed glioma. Assay used: immunoSEQ multiplex PCR; TCRdb lists only in-frame clones, some missing. Of around 50,000 clones in the sample, about nine tenths were seen once. Time point reported: baseline, week 1 (first vaccination visit). Documented treatment: pre-vaccination baseline after standard-of-care therapy. The material was PBMCs, obtained from a glioma patient treated with radiotherapy, temozolomide or both. Receptors originate from a man aged 40-55 years with glioma.

J is TRBJ2-1 and V is TRBV7-3, with D perhaps matching TRBD2 (6 bases). The CDR3 loop spans 14 amino acids. V shed 5 bases and J shed 10 bases, with 18 bases lying between them. Per germline, CDR1 SGHTA and CDR2 FQGTGA. The CDR3 sequence: CASSQAPSVWEQFF. In nucleotides, the CDR3 is TGTGCCAGCAGCCAGGCCCCTAGCGTATGGGAGCAGTTCTTC.

The V gene is TRBV15, the J gene TRBJ1-1; no firm D call. Germline CDR1 is LNHNV and CDR2 is YYDKDF (reference sequence). The CDR3 loop spans 13 amino acids. V lost 3 bases and J 5 bases, leaving 10 bases between the germline ends. The CDR3 nucleotides are TGTGCCACCAGCAGGTCGCCGGTAACTGAAGCTTTCTTT. Translation gives CATSRSPVTEAFF.

The rearrangement uses TRBV18 and TRBJ2-7; TRBD1 is a possible D gene (6 bases). Trimming shortened V by 0 bases and J by 2 bases, and 11 bases separated the two germline ends. Germline V gene data show CDR1 as KGHSH and CDR2 as LQKENI. CDR3 length equals 15 residues. The chain's CDR3 is CASSPPGQDPYEQYF. The CDR3 DNA sequence: TGTGCCAGCTCACCACCGGGACAAGATCCCTACGAGCAGTACTTC.

J is TRBJ2-7 and V is TRBV7-2, with D perhaps TRBD1 (6 bases). The germline CDR1 and CDR2 sequences are SGHTA and FQGNSA. This CDR3 has 14 amino acids. Trimming removed 5 bases from V and 4 bases from J, with 15 bases in between. For the CDR3, the DNA is TGTGCCAGCAGCCCCGGGACATACTTATACGAGCAGTACTTC. Translated: CASSPGTYLYEQYF.

The J gene is TRBJ2-7, the V gene TRBV27, with TRBD1 identical over 9 bases. The germline gives CDR1 MNHEY, CDR2 SMNVEV (reference sequence). CDR3 length: 15 residues. J gave up 7 bases and V 6 bases, and 13 bases lay outside the gene matches. The CDR3 nucleotides read TGTGCCAGCAGGGCAACGGCGGGACAGGGTCGAGAGCAGTACTTC. Its protein product is CASRATAGQGREQYF.

The V gene is TRBV29-1, the J gene TRBJ2-1, with 7 bases aligning to TRBD1. With 4 bases clipped from V and 2 bases from J, the junction kept 5 bases outside the gene matches. This CDR3 contains 14 residues. In germline, CDR1 is SQVTM, CDR2 ANQGSEA. For the CDR3, the DNA is TGCAGCGTTGTAGGGGGCATCGCCTACAATGAGCAGTTCTTC. As protein: CSVVGGIAYNEQFF.

The V and J genes are TRBV7-9 and TRBJ2-7, with 10 positions matching TRBD2. The CDR3 has 16 residues. V gave up 1 base and J gave up 6 bases; unmatched junction bases: 9. Germline lookup yields CDR1 SEHNR and CDR2 FQNEAQ (reference sequence). The CDR3 DNA reads TGTGCCAGCAGCTTAGGGATGAGCGGGAGGGCCTCCGAGCAGTACTTC. It codes for CASSLGMSGRASEQYF.

The chain links TRBV19 to TRBJ1-1; D uncertain. The V end was cut by 4 bases, the J end by 4 bases, with 16 bases between. Germline assignment: CDR1 LNHDA and CDR2 SQIVND (reference sequence). This CDR3 contains 15 residues. The CDR3 region has the DNA TGTGCCAGTAGTAACAGACGAGCTGTTGGCACTGAAGCTTTCTTT. It yields the protein CASSNRRAVGTEAFF.

The chain is built from TRBV5-1 and TRBJ2-1; 8 nucleotides align to TRBD2. The germline V gene has CDR1 SGHRS and CDR2 YFSETQ. CDR3 size: 14 residues. After removal of 4 bases from V and 7 bases from J, the junction contained 7 bases not matched to a gene. This CDR3 reads CASSPGLDGNEQFF. The CDR3 coding sequence is TGCGCCAGCAGCCCGGGACTAGACGGAAATGAGCAGTTCTTC.

This clone was observed once. The chain uses TRBV28 and TRBJ2-5; the match to TRBD2 covers 10 bases. The germline gives CDR1 MDHEN, CDR2 SYDVKM. V trimming: 10 bases; J trimming: 8 bases; junction bases outside the gene matches: 10. The CDR3 runs to 13 residues. DNA for the CDR3: TGTGCCACCGAGGAAGCGGGAGGGGATACCCAGTACTTC. Translating gives CATEEAGGDTQYF.

The chain links TRBV7-2 to TRBJ2-7; 8 positions agree with TRBD1. Per germline, CDR1 SGHTA and CDR2 FQGNSA. This CDR3 comprises 14 residues. The J segment lost 2 bases and the V segment lost 4 bases, leaving 4 bases of the junction unmatched. The CDR3 reads CASSSRQGPYEQYF. CDR3 nucleotides: TGTGCCAGCAGCTCCCGACAGGGGCCCTACGAGCAGTACTTC.

The V and J genes are TRBV27 and TRBJ1-4, with D possibly matching TRBD1 (5 bases). The CDR3 runs 12 residues. V gave up 5 bases and J gave up 12 bases, with 13 bases separating them. CDR1 MNHEY and CDR2 SMNVEV come from the germline V gene (reference sequence). As DNA, the CDR3 is TGTGCCAGCAGTCAGGACCGAGGGGAACTGTTTTTT. Amino acids: CASSQDRGELFF. Drawing the rest from reference TRBV27 and TRBJ1-4, the complete variable domain is EAQVTQNPRYLITVTGKKLTVTCSQNMNHEYMSWYRQDPGLGLRQIYYSMNVEVTDKGDVPEGYKVSRKEKRNFPLILESPSPNQTSLYFCASSQDRGELFFGSGTQLSVL.

The chain employs TRBV19 and TRBJ2-1; no reliable D call. The CDR3 extends over 19 amino acids. The germline V gene has CDR1 LNHDA and CDR2 SQIVND (reference sequence). V was cut by 0 bases and J by 2 bases, with 20 bases left in between. CDR3 DNA sequence: TGTGCCAGTAGTATAGACCCCTTCCGTAAAGGGCGGACCTACAATGAGCAGTTCTTC. Its protein is CASSIDPFRKGRTYNEQFF. The whole variable domain, filled in from reference TRBV19 and TRBJ2-1, reads DGGITQSPKYLFRKEGQNVTLSCEQNLNHDAMYWYRQDPGQGLRLIYYSQIVNDFQKGDIAEGYSVSREKKESFPLTVTSAQKNPTAFYLCASSIDPFRKGRTYNEQFFGPGTRLTVL.

The chain recombines TRBV7-9 with TRBJ2-6, with a tentative D call TRBD1 (5 bases). CDR1 is SEHNR, CDR2 FQNEAQ, per germline (reference sequence). V lost 5 bases to trimming and J lost 1 base, with 12 bases between them. The CDR3 consists of 16 residues. The CDR3 spells CASSPQGWSGANVLTF. Here the CDR3 DNA reads TGTGCCAGCAGCCCCCAGGGATGGTCTGGGGCCAACGTCCTGACTTTC.

The chain links TRBV7-9 to TRBJ2-1; D gene ambiguous. Germline-derived CDR1 and CDR2 are SEHNR and FQNEAQ (reference sequence). With 0 bases removed from V and 9 bases from J, the gap between germline ends came to 3 bases. The CDR3 is 11 amino acids. CDR3 protein: CASSLAVEQFF. The CDR3 nucleotides read TGTGCCAGCAGCTTAGCGGTTGAGCAGTTCTTC.

J is TRBJ1-1 and V is TRBV7-9; 8 bases match TRBD1. The V and J ends lost 3 bases and 5 bases, in that order; junction bases with no gene match: 5. CDR1 and CDR2 from the germline V gene are SEHNR and FQNEAQ (reference sequence). This CDR3 is built from 14 residues. The CDR3, as DNA: TGTGCCAGCAGCTTTCAGGGGGCATGGACTGAAGCTTTCTTT. Protein: CASSFQGAWTEAFF.

The chain recombines TRBV6-6 with TRBJ1-2; 8 bases are shared with TRBD1. J gave up 8 bases and V 0 bases, and 8 bases lay outside the gene matches. This CDR3 region has 15 residues. CDR1 and CDR2 from the germline V gene are MNHNY and SVGAGI (reference sequence). CDR3 nucleotide sequence: TGTGCCAGCAGTTACTCCACCGGGACAGGAGACGGCTACACCTTC. Its translation is CASSYSTGTGDGYTF.

This CDR3 is CASSSSGGVTGELFF. Here the CDR3 DNA reads TGTGCCAGTAGTTCCTCGGGGGGCGTCACCGGGGAGCTGTTTTTT. V is TRBV19 and J is TRBJ2-2, with D possibly matching TRBD2 (7 bases). Germline CDR1 LNHDA, CDR2 SQIVND (reference sequence). The V end was cut by 5 bases, the J end by 4 bases, with 14 bases between. The CDR3 is made up of 15 amino acids.

V and J are TRBV20-1 and TRBJ2-7; D not resolved. The V end was cut by 3 bases, the J end by 5 bases, with 5 bases between. Germline V gene data show CDR1 as DFQATT and CDR2 as SNEGSKA (reference sequence). This CDR3 contains 10 residues. The CDR3 loop reads CSASRDEQYF. CDR3 DNA sequence: TGCAGTGCTAGTAGGGACGAGCAGTACTTC.

The J gene is TRBJ2-1, the V gene TRBV5-5; D unresolved. Between the trimmed V and J ends, which lost 0 bases and 7 bases, there was a span of 5 bases. This CDR3 comprises 12 residues. CDR1 is SGHKS, CDR2 YYEKEE, per germline (reference sequence). The CDR3: CASSLVRNEQFF. The CDR3 DNA is TGTGCCAGCAGCTTGGTAAGGAATGAGCAGTTCTTC.

The chain uses TRBV4-2 and TRBJ2-1; 7 bases map to TRBD1. Germline lookup yields CDR1 LGHNA and CDR2 YNFKEQ. CDR3 length: 14 amino acids. V lost 4 bases, J lost 1 base, and 1 base stayed unmatched. The CDR3 here is CASSPGQSYNEQFF. In DNA form, the CDR3 reads TGTGCCAGCAGCCCGGGACAGTCCTACAATGAGCAGTTCTTC.

V and J are TRBV18 and TRBJ2-5, with TRBD2 matching 11 bases. This CDR3 has 16 residues. V lost 5 bases to trimming and J lost 6 bases; unmatched junction nucleotides: 11. Per the germline V gene, CDR1 is KGHSH and CDR2 is LQKENI. CDR3 DNA sequence: TGTGCCAGCTCATCCTTATCTAGCGGGAGGAGCAAGACCCAGTACTTC. Translation gives CASSSLSSGRSKTQYF.

The chain combines TRBV4-3 with TRBJ2-7; D not resolved. V gave up 0 bases and J gave up 6 bases, with 24 bases separating them. Germline V CDR1 and CDR2: LGHNA, YSLEER. CDR3 size: 18 residues. DNA for the CDR3: TGCGCCAGCAGCCAAGAAGGTGCTCGGGCGGCCCGGAACGGCGAGCAGTACTTC. Translated: CASSQEGARAARNGEQYF.

The V gene is TRBV11-2, the J gene TRBJ2-2; a possible D gene is TRBD2 (5 bases). Germline values: CDR1 SGHAT, CDR2 FQNNGV. This CDR3 comprises 19 residues. Trimming left V 5 bases short and J 2 bases short, with 24 bases between. The CDR3 region has the DNA TGTGCCAGCAGCCGCGCCTCTCTGAGGGAGCGGTCTAACACCGGGGAGCTGTTTTTT. Translating it yields CASSRASLRERSNTGELFF.

This chain links TRBV11-2 with TRBJ2-3; D gene unclear. Trimming pared 10 bases from V and 1 base from J, leaving 12 bases between. CDR1 SGHAT and CDR2 FQNNGV come from the germline V gene. The CDR3 has 13 residues. CDR3 in amino acids: CANRSVRTDTQYF. CDR3 nucleotide sequence: TGTGCCAACCGGTCGGTTCGCACAGATACGCAGTATTTT.

This chain uses TRBV21-1 with TRBJ2-7; the table gives TRBD2 as D, unverified against the DNA. TRBV21-1 is labeled a pseudogene. CDR3 length: 15 residues. CDR3 loop: CASSRRQTQAGEQYF. CDR3 in DNA: TGTGCCAGCAGTCGGAGACAAACACAGGCGGGGGAGCAGTACTTC.

The chain combines TRBV2 with TRBJ2-7, with a possible D match to TRBD2 (6 bases). Trimming left V 4 bases short and J 6 bases short, with 13 bases between. This CDR3 contains 13 residues. Per the germline V gene, CDR1 is SNHLY and CDR2 is FYNNEI. This chain's CDR3 is CASSGLGLGEQYF. CDR3 nucleotide sequence: TGTGCCAGCAGTGGACTAGGGCTGGGCGAGCAGTACTTC.

This chain connects TRBV5-1 to TRBJ2-2; maybe TRBD2 (6 bases). CDR3 length: 16 amino acids. Germline CDR1 SGHRS, CDR2 YFSETQ. V was trimmed by 4 bases and J by 7 bases, leaving 20 bases between them. CDR3 coding DNA: TGCGCCAGCAGCCCGTCCAATGGCGGGATTAACGGGGAGCTGTTTTTT. As protein: CASSPSNGGINGELFF. Together with reference TRBV5-1 and TRBJ2-2, the CDR3 gives the full variable domain: KAGVTQTPRYLIKTRGQQVTLSCSPISGHRSVSWYQQTPGQGLQFLFEYFSETQRNKGNFPGRFSGRQFSNSRSEMNVSTLELGDSALYLCASSPSNGGINGELFFGEGSRLTVL.

The V and J genes are TRBV27 and TRBJ2-7; the match to TRBD2 covers 12 bases. The CDR3 extends over 16 amino acids. The V and J ends lost 7 bases and 6 bases, in that order; junction bases with no gene match: 13. Germline CDR1 is MNHEY and CDR2 is SMNVEV (reference sequence). CDR3 coding DNA: TGTGCCAGCAACCCTAGACTAGCGGGAGTTCCAGGCGAGCAGTACTTC. Translated, it gives CASNPRLAGVPGEQYF.

The chain uses TRBV28 and TRBJ2-7, with D possibly matching TRBD2 (7 bases). CDR3 length: 14 amino acids. V was cut by 5 bases and J by 3 bases, with 14 bases left in between. CDR1 is MDHEN and CDR2 is SYDVKM in the germline V gene. CDR3 loop: CASSSGTLLYEQYF. Here the CDR3 DNA reads TGTGCCAGCAGTAGCGGGACACTACTCTACGAGCAGTACTTC. The full variable domain, in which reference TRBV28 and TRBJ2-7 provide the parts outside the CDR3, is DVKVTQSSRYLVKRTGEKVFLECVQDMDHENMFWYRQDPGLGLRLIYFSYDVKMKEKGDIPEGYSVSREKKERFSLILESASTNQTSMYLCASSSGTLLYEQYFGPGTRLTVT.

The chain joins TRBV5-6 to TRBJ1-3, with 8 bases fitting TRBD1. Germline assignment: CDR1 SGHDT and CDR2 YYEEEE. This CDR3 has 19 amino acids. The ends lost 4 bases at V and 0 bases at J; junction bases unmatched: 15. CDR3 protein: CASSLTGGPLVTSGNTIYF. CDR3 in DNA: TGTGCCAGCAGCCTCACAGGGGGACCCCTTGTAACCTCTGGAAACACCATATATTTT.

The chain carries TRBV11-2 and TRBJ1-1; 11 bases are shared with TRBD1. CDR1 SGHAT and CDR2 FQNNGV come from the germline V gene. J gave up 10 bases and V 4 bases, and 5 bases lay outside the gene matches. The CDR3 is 13 amino acids. Here the CDR3 DNA reads TGTGCCAGCAGCTGGAGGGACAGGGGGGTAGCTTTCTTT. Its protein product is CASSWRDRGVAFF.